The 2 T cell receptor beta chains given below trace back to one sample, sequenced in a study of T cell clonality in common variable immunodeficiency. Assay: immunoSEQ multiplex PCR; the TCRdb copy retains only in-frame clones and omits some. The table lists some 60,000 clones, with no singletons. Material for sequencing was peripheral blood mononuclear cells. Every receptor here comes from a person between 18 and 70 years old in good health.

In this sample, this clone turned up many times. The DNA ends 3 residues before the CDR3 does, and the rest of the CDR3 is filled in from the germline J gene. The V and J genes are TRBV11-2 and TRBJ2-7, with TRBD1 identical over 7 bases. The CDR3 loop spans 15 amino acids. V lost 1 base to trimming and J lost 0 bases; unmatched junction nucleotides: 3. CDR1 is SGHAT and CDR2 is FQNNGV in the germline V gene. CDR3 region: CASSLGQGPSYEQYF. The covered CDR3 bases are TGTGCCAGCAGCTTAGGACAGGGACCCTCCTACGAG.

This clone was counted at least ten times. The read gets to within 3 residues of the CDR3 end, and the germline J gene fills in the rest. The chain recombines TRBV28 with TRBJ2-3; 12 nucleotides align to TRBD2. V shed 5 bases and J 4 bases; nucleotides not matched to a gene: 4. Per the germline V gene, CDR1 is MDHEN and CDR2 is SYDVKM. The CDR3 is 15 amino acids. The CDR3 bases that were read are TGTGCCAGCAGTCCCCGACTAGCGGGAGCAGATACG. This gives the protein CASSPRLAGADT. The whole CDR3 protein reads CASSPRLAGADTQYF.